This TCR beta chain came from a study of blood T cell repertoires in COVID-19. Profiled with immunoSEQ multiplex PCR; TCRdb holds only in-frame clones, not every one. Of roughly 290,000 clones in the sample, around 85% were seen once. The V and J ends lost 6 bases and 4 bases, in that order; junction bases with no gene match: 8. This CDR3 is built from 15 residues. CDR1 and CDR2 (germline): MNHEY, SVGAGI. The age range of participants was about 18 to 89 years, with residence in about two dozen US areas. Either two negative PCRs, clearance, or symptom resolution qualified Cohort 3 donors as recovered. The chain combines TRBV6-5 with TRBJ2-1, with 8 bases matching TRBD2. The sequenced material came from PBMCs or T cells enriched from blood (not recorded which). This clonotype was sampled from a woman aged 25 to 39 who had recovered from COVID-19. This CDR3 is CASRLTGTSYNEQFF. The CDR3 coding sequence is TGTGCCAGCAGACTAACCGGGACTAGTTACAATGAGCAGTTCTTC.